Here is one T cell receptor (beta chain) with its context. The sample is drawn from a study of blood T cell repertoires in COVID-19. The overall study: Researchers got acute and convalescent COVID-19 samples from the United States, Italy and Spain. T cells, B-cell-depleted T cells, or PBMCs provided the cDNA or gDNA that served as material.

The table came from immunoSEQ multiplex PCR; TCRdb's copy has only in-frame clones and leaves some out. The sample shows under 300,000 clones, approximately 83% of them seen only once. This receptor was obtained from a woman in her 70s with acute or convalescent COVID-19. What was sequenced was peripheral blood.

The CDR3 DNA sequence: TGTGCCAGCAGCTACCGAGTCTCAGGGCAAGAGACCCAGTACTTC. It yields the protein CASSYRVSGQETQYF. The J gene is TRBJ2-5, the V gene TRBV5-6; TRBD1 is a possible D gene (5 bases). Germline V CDR1 and CDR2: SGHDT, YYEEEE. The CDR3 is 15 residues long. V dropped 3 bases and J dropped 2 bases, with 14 bases sitting between them.